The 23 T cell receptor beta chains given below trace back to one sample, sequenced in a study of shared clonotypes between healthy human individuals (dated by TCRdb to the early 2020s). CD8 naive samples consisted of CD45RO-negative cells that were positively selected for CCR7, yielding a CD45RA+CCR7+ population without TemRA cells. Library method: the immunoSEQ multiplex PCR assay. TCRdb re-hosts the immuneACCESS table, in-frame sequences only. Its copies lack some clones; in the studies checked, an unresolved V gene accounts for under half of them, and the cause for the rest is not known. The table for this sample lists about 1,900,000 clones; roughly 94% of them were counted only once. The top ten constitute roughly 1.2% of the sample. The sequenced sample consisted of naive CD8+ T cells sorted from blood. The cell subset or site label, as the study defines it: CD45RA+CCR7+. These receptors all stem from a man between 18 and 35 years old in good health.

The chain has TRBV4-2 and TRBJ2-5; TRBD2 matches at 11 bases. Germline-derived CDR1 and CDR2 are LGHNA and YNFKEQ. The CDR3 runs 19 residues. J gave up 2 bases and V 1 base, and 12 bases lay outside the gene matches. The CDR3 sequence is CASSQGVAGGLLSQETQYF. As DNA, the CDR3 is TGTGCCAGCAGCCAAGGGGTAGCGGGGGGGCTGTTAAGTCAAGAGACCCAGTACTTC.

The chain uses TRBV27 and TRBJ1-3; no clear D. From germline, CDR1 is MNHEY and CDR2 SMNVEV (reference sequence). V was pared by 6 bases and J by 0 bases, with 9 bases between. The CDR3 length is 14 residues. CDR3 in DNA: TGTGCCAGCAGCCGCGGGTCCTCTGGAAACACCATATATTTT. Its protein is CASSRGSSGNTIYF.

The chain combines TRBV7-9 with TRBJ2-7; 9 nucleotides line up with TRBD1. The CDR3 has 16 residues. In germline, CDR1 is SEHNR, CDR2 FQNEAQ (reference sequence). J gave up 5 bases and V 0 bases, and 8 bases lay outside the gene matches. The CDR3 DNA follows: TGTGCCAGCAGCTTAGCGCCCGGGACAGGGATCCACGAGCAGTACTTC. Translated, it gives CASSLAPGTGIHEQYF.

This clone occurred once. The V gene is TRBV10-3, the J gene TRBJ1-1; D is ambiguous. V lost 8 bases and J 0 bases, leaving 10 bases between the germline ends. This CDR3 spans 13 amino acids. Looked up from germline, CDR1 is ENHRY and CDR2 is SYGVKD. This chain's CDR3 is CAIPQEMNTEAFF. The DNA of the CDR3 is TGTGCCATCCCCCAGGAGATGAACACTGAAGCTTTCTTT.

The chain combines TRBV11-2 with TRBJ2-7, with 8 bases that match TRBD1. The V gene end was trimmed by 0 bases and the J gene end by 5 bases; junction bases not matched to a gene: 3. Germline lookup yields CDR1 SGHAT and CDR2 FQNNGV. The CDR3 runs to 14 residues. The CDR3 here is CASSLEPGGHEQYF. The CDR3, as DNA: TGTGCCAGCAGCTTAGAACCAGGGGGCCACGAGCAGTACTTC.

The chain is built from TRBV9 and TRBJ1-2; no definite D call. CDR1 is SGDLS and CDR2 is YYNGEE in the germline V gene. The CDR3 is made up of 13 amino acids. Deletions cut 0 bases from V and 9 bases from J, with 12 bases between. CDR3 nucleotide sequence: TGTGCCAGCAGCGTAGACCCGTTTTTGAGCTACACCTTC. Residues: CASSVDPFLSYTF.

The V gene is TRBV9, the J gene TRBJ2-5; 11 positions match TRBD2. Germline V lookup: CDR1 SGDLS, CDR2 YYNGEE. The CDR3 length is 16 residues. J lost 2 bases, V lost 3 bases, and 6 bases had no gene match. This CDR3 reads CASSAGTSGEQETQYF. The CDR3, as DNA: TGTGCCAGCAGCGCTGGGACTAGCGGAGAGCAAGAGACCCAGTACTTC. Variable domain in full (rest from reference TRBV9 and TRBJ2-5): DSGVTQTPKHLITATGQRVTLRCSPRSGDLSVYWYQQSLDQGLQFLIQYYNGEERAKGNILERFSAQQFPDLHSELNLSSLELGDSALYFCASSAGTSGEQETQYFGPGTRLLVL.

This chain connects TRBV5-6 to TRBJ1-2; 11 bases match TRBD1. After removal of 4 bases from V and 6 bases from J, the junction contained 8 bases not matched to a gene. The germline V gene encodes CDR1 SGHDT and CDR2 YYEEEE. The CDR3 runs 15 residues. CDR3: CASSVALGQGDGYTF. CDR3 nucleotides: TGTGCCAGCAGCGTTGCATTGGGACAGGGGGATGGCTACACCTTC.

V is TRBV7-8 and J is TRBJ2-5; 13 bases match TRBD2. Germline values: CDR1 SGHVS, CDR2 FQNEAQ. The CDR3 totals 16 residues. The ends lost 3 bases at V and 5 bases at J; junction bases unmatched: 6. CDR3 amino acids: CASSFGLAGVLETQYF. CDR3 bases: TGTGCCAGCAGCTTTGGACTAGCGGGAGTTTTGGAGACCCAGTACTTC.

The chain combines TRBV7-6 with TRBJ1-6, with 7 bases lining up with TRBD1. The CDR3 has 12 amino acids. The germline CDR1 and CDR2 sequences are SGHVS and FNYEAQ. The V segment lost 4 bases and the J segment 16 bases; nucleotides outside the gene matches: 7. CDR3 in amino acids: CASSSGTAGLHF. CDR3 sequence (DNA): TGTGCCAGCAGCTCCGGGACAGCTGGGCTCCACTTT.

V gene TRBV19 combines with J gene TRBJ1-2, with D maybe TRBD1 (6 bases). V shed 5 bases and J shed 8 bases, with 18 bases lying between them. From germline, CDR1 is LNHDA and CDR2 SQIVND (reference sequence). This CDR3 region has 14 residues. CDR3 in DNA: TGTGCCAGTAGTTTCGGGACAAACTTGCAGGGCTACACCTTC. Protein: CASSFGTNLQGYTF.

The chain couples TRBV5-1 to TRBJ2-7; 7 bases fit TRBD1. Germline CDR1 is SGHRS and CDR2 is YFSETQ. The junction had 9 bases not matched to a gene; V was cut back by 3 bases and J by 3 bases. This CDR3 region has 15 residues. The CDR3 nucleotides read TGCGCCAGCAGCTGGGAAGGGACAGATTTCTACGAGCAGTACTTC. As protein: CASSWEGTDFYEQYF.

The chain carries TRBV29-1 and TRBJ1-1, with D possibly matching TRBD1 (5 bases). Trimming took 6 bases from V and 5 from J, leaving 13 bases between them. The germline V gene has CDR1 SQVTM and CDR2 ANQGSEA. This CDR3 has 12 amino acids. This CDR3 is CSVIWGWTEAFF. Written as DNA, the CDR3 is TGCAGCGTAATCTGGGGGTGGACTGAAGCTTTCTTT.

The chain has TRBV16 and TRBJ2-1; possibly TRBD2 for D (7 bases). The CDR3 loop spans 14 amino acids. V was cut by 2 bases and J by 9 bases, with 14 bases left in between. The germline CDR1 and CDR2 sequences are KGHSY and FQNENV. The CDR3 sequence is CASSQQGTTSEQFF. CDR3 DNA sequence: TGTGCCAGCAGCCAACAGGGGACTACAAGTGAGCAGTTCTTC.

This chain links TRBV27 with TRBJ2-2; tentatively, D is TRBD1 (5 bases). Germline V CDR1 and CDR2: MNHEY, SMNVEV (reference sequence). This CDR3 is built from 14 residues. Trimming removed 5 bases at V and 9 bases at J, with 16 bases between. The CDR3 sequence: CASSVGLWGRELFF. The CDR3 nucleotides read TGTGCCAGCAGTGTGGGGCTTTGGGGTAGGGAGCTGTTTTTT.

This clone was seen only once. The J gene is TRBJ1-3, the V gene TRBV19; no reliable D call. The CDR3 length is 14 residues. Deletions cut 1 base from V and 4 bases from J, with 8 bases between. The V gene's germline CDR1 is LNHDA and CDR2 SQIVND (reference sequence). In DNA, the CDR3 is TGTGCCAGTAGTATAGCGGTTTCCGGAAACACCATATATTTT. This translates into CASSIAVSGNTIYF.

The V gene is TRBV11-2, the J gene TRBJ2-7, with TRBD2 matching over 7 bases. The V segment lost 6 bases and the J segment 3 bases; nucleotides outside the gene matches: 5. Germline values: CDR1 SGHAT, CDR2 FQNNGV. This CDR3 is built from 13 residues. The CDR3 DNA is TGTGCCAGCAGGGAAACGGGGGGCTACGAGCAGTACTTC. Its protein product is CASRETGGYEQYF.

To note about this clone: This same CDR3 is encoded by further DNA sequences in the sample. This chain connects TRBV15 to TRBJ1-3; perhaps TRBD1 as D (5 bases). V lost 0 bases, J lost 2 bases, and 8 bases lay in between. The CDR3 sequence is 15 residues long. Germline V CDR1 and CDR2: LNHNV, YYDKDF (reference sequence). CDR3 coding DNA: TGTGCCACCAGCAGAGATCGGGGGGCTGGAAACACCATATATTTT. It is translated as CATSRDRGAGNTIYF.

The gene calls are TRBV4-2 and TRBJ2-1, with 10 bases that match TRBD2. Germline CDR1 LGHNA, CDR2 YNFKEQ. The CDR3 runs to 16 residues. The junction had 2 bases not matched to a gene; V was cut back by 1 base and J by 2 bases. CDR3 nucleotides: TGTGCCAGCAGCCAAGGTCTAGCGGGGGCCTACAATGAGCAGTTCTTC. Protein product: CASSQGLAGAYNEQFF.

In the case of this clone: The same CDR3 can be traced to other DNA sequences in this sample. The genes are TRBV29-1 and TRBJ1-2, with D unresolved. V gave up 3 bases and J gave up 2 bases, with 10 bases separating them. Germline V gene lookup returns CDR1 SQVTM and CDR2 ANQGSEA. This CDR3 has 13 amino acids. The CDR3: CSVENPENYGYTF. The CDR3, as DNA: TGCAGCGTTGAGAATCCTGAGAACTATGGCTACACCTTC.

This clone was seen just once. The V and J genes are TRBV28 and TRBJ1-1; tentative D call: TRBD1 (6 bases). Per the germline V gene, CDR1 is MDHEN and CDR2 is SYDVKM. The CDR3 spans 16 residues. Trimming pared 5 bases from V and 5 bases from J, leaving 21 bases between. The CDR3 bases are TGTGCCAGCAGTCCCCAGGGGTATCCCGTTAGGACTGAAGCTTTCTTT. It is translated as CASSPQGYPVRTEAFF.

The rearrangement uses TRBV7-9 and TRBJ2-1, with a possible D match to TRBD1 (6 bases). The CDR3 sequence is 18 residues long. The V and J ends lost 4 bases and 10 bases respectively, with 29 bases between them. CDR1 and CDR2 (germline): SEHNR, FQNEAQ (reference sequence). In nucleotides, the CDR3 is TGTGCCAGCAGCTATCCATATTTAGGGGGTCGGGGTGTCCCGGAGCAGTTCTTC. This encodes CASSYPYLGGRGVPEQFF.

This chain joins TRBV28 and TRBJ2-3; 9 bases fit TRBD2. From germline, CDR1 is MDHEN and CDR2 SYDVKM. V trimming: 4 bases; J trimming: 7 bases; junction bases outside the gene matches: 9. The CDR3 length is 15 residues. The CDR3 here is CASSYLGGGENTQYF. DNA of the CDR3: TGTGCCAGCAGTTATCTTGGCGGGGGGGAAAATACGCAGTATTTT.